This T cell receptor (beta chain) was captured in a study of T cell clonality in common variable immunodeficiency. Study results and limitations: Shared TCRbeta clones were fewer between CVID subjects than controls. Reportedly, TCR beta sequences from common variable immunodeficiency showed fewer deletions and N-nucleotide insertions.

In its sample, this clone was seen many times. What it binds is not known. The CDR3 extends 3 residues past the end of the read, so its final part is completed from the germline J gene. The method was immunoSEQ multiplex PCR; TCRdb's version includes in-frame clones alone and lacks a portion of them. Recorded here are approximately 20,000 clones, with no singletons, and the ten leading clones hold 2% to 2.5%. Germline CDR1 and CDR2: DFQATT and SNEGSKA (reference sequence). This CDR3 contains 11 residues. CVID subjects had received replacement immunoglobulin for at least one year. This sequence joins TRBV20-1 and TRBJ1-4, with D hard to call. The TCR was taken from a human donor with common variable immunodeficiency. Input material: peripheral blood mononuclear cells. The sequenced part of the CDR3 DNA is TGCAGTGCTAGTTTCCGGGGTCAA. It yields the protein CSASFRGQ. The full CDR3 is CSASFRGQLFF.